The clone carrying this T cell receptor beta chain has only one observation. Germline lookup yields CDR1 MDHEN and CDR2 SYDVKM. The length of the CDR3 is 18 residues. With 2 bases clipped from V and 0 bases from J, the junction kept 9 bases outside the gene matches. The study drew participants aged about 18 to 89 years from 20 to 30 US areas. Donors of Cohort 3 who recovered were those that had two negative PCRs, clearance, or symptom resolution. The sample originates from a study of blood T cell repertoires in COVID-19. In the study overall: In each case, the material was cDNA or gDNA derived from T cells, B-cell-depleted T cells, or PBMCs.

As originally analysed: Reference gene primer amplification in the assay estimated nucleated cell counts. Profiled with immunoSEQ multiplex PCR; TCRdb holds only in-frame clones, not every one. The V and J calls and clone size are taken from that table; D and trimming were inferred from the DNA. This table holds approximately 300,000 clones, approximately 83% found once. What was sequenced was PBMCs or T cells enriched from blood (not recorded which). The J gene is TRBJ1-5, the V gene TRBV28, with 8 bases fitting TRBD1. The TCR originated in a woman aged 30 to 39 who had recovered from COVID-19. CDR3 amino acids: CASSLPSGQVYSNQPQHF. CDR3 DNA sequence: TGTGCCAGCAGTTTACCTTCGGGACAGGTTTATAGCAATCAGCCCCAGCATTTT.